This entry lists 29 T cell receptor beta chains sequenced from one sample in a study of control samples from healthy donors and cancer patients. Sequenced by immunoSEQ multiplex PCR; TCRdb stores in-frame clones only, minus some. Among some 5,700 clones listed, around three quarters were seen once. The source material was formalin-fixed, paraffin-embedded tissue. The receptors were sampled from a male donor with melanoma.

This clone was counted between two and nine times. The rearrangement uses TRBV5-4 and TRBJ1-1; 9 bases fit TRBD1. The germline CDR1 and CDR2 sequences are SGHNT and YYREEE (reference sequence). The CDR3 runs to 13 residues. The J segment lost 3 bases and the V segment lost 7 bases, leaving 4 bases of the junction unmatched. CDR3 amino acids: CASGQGWDTEAFF. CDR3 DNA: TGTGCCAGCGGACAGGGGTGGGACACTGAAGCTTTCTTT.

As concerns this clone: The same CDR3 also results from other DNA sequences found in this sample. The chain carries TRBV5-1 and TRBJ2-7, with no clear D. In germline, CDR1 is SGHRS, CDR2 YFSETQ. Trimming pared 0 bases from V and 4 bases from J, leaving 5 bases between. The CDR3 covers 12 residues. CDR3: CASSLGGYEQYF. DNA for the CDR3: TGCGCCAGCAGCTTGGGGGGATACGAGCAGTACTTC.

This clone showed up just a few times. The rearrangement uses TRBV9 and TRBJ1-6, with a tentative D call TRBD1 (6 bases). The CDR3 covers 14 residues. The V end was cut by 7 bases, the J end by 6 bases, with 14 bases between. CDR1 SGDLS and CDR2 YYNGEE come from the germline V gene. Written as DNA, the CDR3 is TGTGCCAGCGCGCCCGGACAGTTTAATTCACCCCTCCACTTT. It specifies CASAPGQFNSPLHF.

The chain combines TRBV6-6 with TRBJ2-6; perhaps TRBD1 as D (6 bases). Germline V gene data show CDR1 as MNHNY and CDR2 as SVGAGI (reference sequence). The V end lost 6 bases, the J end lost 2 bases, and 14 bases lay between the germline ends. This CDR3 comprises 16 residues. CDR3 amino acids: CASSNRVGAGANVLTF. CDR3 DNA sequence: TGTGCCAGCAGCAACAGGGTAGGCGCTGGGGCCAACGTCCTGACTTTC.

The V gene is TRBV2, the J gene TRBJ1-6, with TRBD1 matching 9 bases. The CDR3 is 14 residues long. The germline V gene encodes CDR1 SNHLY and CDR2 FYNNEI. V trimming: 9 bases; J trimming: 7 bases; junction bases outside the gene matches: 7. In DNA, the CDR3 is TGTGCCAGGACGGCCGGGACAGGGAATTCACCCCTCCACTTT. Protein: CARTAGTGNSPLHF. Full variable domain (missing parts from reference TRBV2 and TRBJ1-6): EPEVTQTPSHQVTQMGQEVILRCVPISNHLYFYWYRQILGQKVEFLVSFYNNEISEKSEIFDDQFSVERPDGSNFTLKIRSTKLEDSAMYFCARTAGTGNSPLHFGNGTRLTVT.

The DNA of the CDR3 is TGTGCCAGCAGGGGACAGGGGGAGCCTTCCTACGAGCAGTACTTC. This translates into CASRGQGEPSYEQYF. V is TRBV3-1 (or the pseudogene TRBV3-2) and J is TRBJ2-7, with TRBD1 identical over 11 bases. J gave up 1 base and V 6 bases, and 5 bases lay outside the gene matches. CDR1 LGHDT and CDR2 YNNKEL come from the germline V gene (reference sequence). The CDR3 runs 15 residues.

This clone was seen a handful of times. V is TRBV5-6 and J is TRBJ2-7; weak D call: TRBD2 (6 bases). V was clipped by 0 bases and J by 1 base, with 11 bases between them. The germline gives CDR1 SGHDT, CDR2 YYEEEE. The CDR3 runs to 15 residues. The DNA of the CDR3 is TGTGCCAGCAGCTTGGAAGGGAGGCCGTCCTACGAGCAGTACTTC. Translation: CASSLEGRPSYEQYF.

The chain couples TRBV28 to TRBJ1-2, with 8 positions matching TRBD1. The V and J ends lost 6 bases and 0 bases, in that order; junction bases with no gene match: 0. The germline CDR1 and CDR2 sequences are MDHEN and SYDVKM. CDR3 length equals 13 residues. The CDR3 loop reads CASSRGPNYGYTF. The CDR3 bases are TGTGCCAGCAGCAGGGGGCCTAACTATGGCTACACCTTC.

The chain is built from TRBV5-6 and TRBJ1-1, with TRBD1 as a possible D gene (6 bases). V lost 4 bases to trimming and J lost 3 bases, with 10 bases between them. Germline CDR1 reads SGHDT; CDR2 reads YYEEEE. This CDR3 contains 13 residues. CDR3 region: CASSPGQYTEAFF. The CDR3, as DNA: TGTGCCAGCAGCCCAGGACAGTACACTGAAGCTTTCTTT.

The chain joins TRBV4-1 to TRBJ2-2, with 9 bases identical to TRBD1. V dropped 3 bases and J dropped 2; count of bases not matched to a gene: 7. CDR3 length equals 17 residues. The germline gives CDR1 MGHRA, CDR2 YSYEKL. The CDR3 loop is CASSHPRTGANTGELFF. In nucleotides, the CDR3 is TGCGCCAGCAGCCACCCTAGGACAGGGGCCAACACCGGGGAGCTGTTTTTT.

Sample share makes this clone large. No DNA is shown, since the ends of the CDR3 on it are uncertain; the CDR3 is the one TCRdb lists. CDR3 residues: CASSSSGQGTYNEQFF. J is TRBJ2-1 and V is TRBV28; whether TRBD1, the table's D call, matches the DNA was not checked. Per the germline V gene, CDR1 is MDHEN and CDR2 is SYDVKM. The CDR3 sequence runs 16 residues, both termini included.

The gene calls are TRBV4-2 and TRBJ2-2; 8 nucleotides align to TRBD2. The CDR3 length is 16 residues. Germline CDR1 reads LGHNA; CDR2 reads YNFKEQ. With V trimmed by 4 bases and J by 1 base, 5 bases remained unmatched. The DNA of the CDR3 is TGTGCCAGCAGCCCACCAACTAGCGGGAACACCGGGGAGCTGTTTTTT. This sequence encodes CASSPPTSGNTGELFF.

The rearrangement uses TRBV5-1 and TRBJ2-3, with 10 bases fitting TRBD2. CDR1 is SGHRS and CDR2 is YFSETQ in the germline V gene. The CDR3 spans 15 residues. With V trimmed by 2 bases and J by 5 bases, 5 bases remained unmatched. CDR3 region: CASSFSGRDGDTQYF. CDR3 sequence (DNA): TGCGCCAGCAGCTTCAGCGGGAGGGATGGAGATACGCAGTATTTT.

The chain employs TRBV15 and TRBJ2-5; 11 bases align to TRBD1. The CDR3 contains 15 residues. The ends lost 8 bases at V and 5 bases at J; junction bases unmatched: 10. Germline assignment: CDR1 LNHNV and CDR2 YYDKDF (reference sequence). The CDR3: CATYLGTGGRETQYF. In nucleotides, the CDR3 is TGTGCCACCTACTTGGGGACAGGGGGAAGGGAGACCCAGTACTTC.

The V gene is TRBV7-6, the J gene TRBJ2-1; D ambiguous. From germline, CDR1 is SGHVS and CDR2 FNYEAQ. The germline V and J ends were trimmed by 1 base and 1 base, with 11 bases remaining between them. The CDR3 runs 16 residues. CDR3 sequence: CASSLVGRGSYNEQFF. CDR3 nucleotide sequence: TGTGCCAGCAGCTTAGTGGGCCGAGGATCCTACAATGAGCAGTTCTTC.

The CDR3: CASSLPFGLEVGETQYF. The CDR3 nucleotides are TGTGCCAGCAGCTTACCCTTCGGGCTAGAGGTCGGCGAGACCCAGTACTTC. J is TRBJ2-5 and V is TRBV11-2; D uncertain. Germline CDR1 and CDR2: SGHAT and FQNNGV. Trimming left V 2 bases short and J 5 bases short, with 21 bases between. This CDR3 has 17 amino acids.

This chain uses TRBV15 with TRBJ2-7, with TRBD1 matching 9 bases. Germline V gene data show CDR1 as LNHNV and CDR2 as YYDKDF (reference sequence). The CDR3 runs 18 residues. Losses at the gene ends were 4 bases for V and 2 bases for J; bases not matched to a gene: 15. The CDR3 bases are TGTGCCACCAGCAATCCGGGACAGGGAAGCATCGGCCCCTACGAGCAGTACTTC. Translating gives CATSNPGQGSIGPYEQYF.

V gene TRBV15 combines with J gene TRBJ2-5, with TRBD2 as a possible D gene (6 bases). Trimming removed 1 base at V and 3 bases at J, with 15 bases between. Germline-derived CDR1 and CDR2 are LNHNV and YYDKDF (reference sequence). The CDR3 loop spans 16 amino acids. CDR3 sequence (DNA): TGTGCCACCAGCAGAGTTGCGTCGGGGGAAAAAGAGACCCAGTACTTC. Residues: CATSRVASGEKETQYF.

This chain uses TRBV5-6 with TRBJ2-6, with a possible D match to TRBD2 (6 bases). The CDR3 loop spans 13 amino acids. V gave up 4 bases and J gave up 8 bases, with 10 bases separating them. Germline-derived CDR1 and CDR2 are SGHDT and YYEEEE. The CDR3 DNA reads TGTGCCAGCAGCCCGGGACTGTCCAACGTCCTGACTTTC. Translation: CASSPGLSNVLTF.

There are a few counts of this clone. The V gene is TRBV6-2 or TRBV6-3, the J gene TRBJ1-2; 7 positions match TRBD1. V trimming: 2 bases; J trimming: 8 bases; junction bases outside the gene matches: 8. Per germline, CDR1 MNHEY and CDR2 SVGEGT. CDR3 size: 14 residues. CDR3 in DNA: TGTGCCAGCAGTTACGCCGACAGGGCCTTGGGCTACACCTTC. This encodes CASSYADRALGYTF.

The chain employs TRBV19 and TRBJ1-2, with 9 bases matching TRBD1. The CDR3 sequence is 16 residues long. Per germline, CDR1 LNHDA and CDR2 SQIVND (reference sequence). Losses at the gene ends were 5 bases for V and 4 bases for J; bases not matched to a gene: 11. DNA of the CDR3: TGTGCCAGTAGTGATAGAGGACAGGGGATCGTCTATGGCTACACCTTC. Amino acids: CASSDRGQGIVYGYTF.

The chain joins TRBV27 to TRBJ2-7; D uncertain. This CDR3 comprises 14 residues. The V end lost 4 bases, the J end lost 2 bases, and 12 bases lay between the germline ends. In germline, CDR1 is MNHEY, CDR2 SMNVEV (reference sequence). The CDR3 loop reads CASSSDAIPYEQYF. Here the CDR3 DNA reads TGTGCCAGCAGTTCCGACGCCATTCCCTACGAGCAGTACTTC.

V and J are TRBV7-2 and TRBJ2-7; 7 nucleotides match TRBD1. Germline V gives CDR1 SGHTA, CDR2 FQGNSA. Trimming took 8 bases from V and 0 from J; bases not matched to a gene: 7. The CDR3 totals 14 residues. The CDR3 nucleotides read TGTGCCAGCCGTGGGGCAGGGGGCTCCTACGAGCAGTACTTC. It codes for CASRGAGGSYEQYF. The full variable domain, in which reference TRBV7-2 and TRBJ2-7 provide the parts outside the CDR3, is GAGVSQSPSNKVTEKGKDVELRCDPISGHTALYWYRQSLGQGLEFLIYFQGNSAPDKSGLPSDRFSAERTGGSVSTLTIQRTQQEDSAVYLCASRGAGGSYEQYFGPGTRLTVT.

V gene TRBV9 combines with J gene TRBJ1-6; 7 bases are a match to TRBD1. With V trimmed by 3 bases and J by 7 bases, 4 bases remained unmatched. The length of the CDR3 is 14 residues. CDR1 SGDLS and CDR2 YYNGEE come from the germline V gene. In DNA, the CDR3 is TGTGCCAGCAGCGGCGGGACAGCGAATTCACCCCTCCACTTT. Its translation is CASSGGTANSPLHF.

The rearrangement joins TRBV7-2 to TRBJ2-2; D unresolved. CDR1 and CDR2 from the germline V gene are SGHTA and FQGNSA. Trimming stripped 2 bases from V and 2 bases from J, with 15 bases between. This CDR3 spans 17 amino acids. In DNA form, the CDR3 reads TGTGCCAGCAGCTTAACTGGTGACACGGTTAACACCGGGGAGCTGTTTTTT. Residues: CASSLTGDTVNTGELFF.

The rearrangement links TRBV4-1 to TRBJ1-4, with D perhaps matching TRBD1 (5 bases). CDR1 is MGHRA, CDR2 YSYEKL, per germline. Trimming shortened V by 4 bases and J by 11 bases, and 14 bases separated the two germline ends. This CDR3 is built from 13 residues. Written as DNA, the CDR3 is TGCGCCAGCAGCCCTCGGACCGGGGGGAAACTGTTTTTT. It specifies CASSPRTGGKLFF.

The rearrangement joins TRBV9 to TRBJ2-2; a weak D match, TRBD1 (7 bases). The CDR3 spans 16 residues. V lost 4 bases and J lost 6, with 19 bases in between. Germline-derived CDR1 and CDR2 are SGDLS and YYNGEE. The chain's CDR3 is CASSPGLLQGAGELFF. DNA of the CDR3: TGTGCCAGCAGCCCGGGACTTCTTCAGGGGGCCGGGGAGCTGTTTTTT. The entire variable domain, with the rest obtained from reference TRBV9 and TRBJ2-2, is as follows: DSGVTQTPKHLITATGQRVTLRCSPRSGDLSVYWYQQSLDQGLQFLIQYYNGEERAKGNILERFSAQQFPDLHSELNLSSLELGDSALYFCASSPGLLQGAGELFFGEGSRLTVL.

The V gene is TRBV2, the J gene TRBJ2-4; TRBD2 matches at 8 bases. V was pared by 8 bases and J by 8 bases, with 8 bases of the junction left unmatched. The germline V gene has CDR1 SNHLY and CDR2 FYNNEI. CDR3 length: 13 amino acids. CDR3 nucleotides: TGTGCCAGCTTAGCGGGATGGGGGCACATTCAGTACTTC. It specifies CASLAGWGHIQYF.

In DNA form, the CDR3 reads TGCAGTGCTAGGAGTCCCGCCGGGGAGCTGTTTTTT. Protein product: CSARSPAGELFF. The chain joins TRBV29-1 to TRBJ2-2; D unresolved. This CDR3 is 12 amino acids long. Looked up from germline, CDR1 is SQVTM and CDR2 is ANQGSEA.